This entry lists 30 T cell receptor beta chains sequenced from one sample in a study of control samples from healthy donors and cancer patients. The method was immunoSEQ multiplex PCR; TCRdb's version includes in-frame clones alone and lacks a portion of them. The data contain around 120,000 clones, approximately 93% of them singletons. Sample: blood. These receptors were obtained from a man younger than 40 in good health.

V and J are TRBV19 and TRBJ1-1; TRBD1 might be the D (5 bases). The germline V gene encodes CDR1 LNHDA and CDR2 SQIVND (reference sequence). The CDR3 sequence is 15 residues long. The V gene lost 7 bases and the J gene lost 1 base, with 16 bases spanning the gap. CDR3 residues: CASITPGLKNTEAFF. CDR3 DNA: TGTGCCAGTATCACTCCAGGGTTAAAGAACACTGAAGCTTTCTTT. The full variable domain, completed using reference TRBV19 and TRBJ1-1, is DGGITQSPKYLFRKEGQNVTLSCEQNLNHDAMYWYRQDPGQGLRLIYYSQIVNDFQKGDIAEGYSVSREKKESFPLTVTSAQKNPTAFYLCASITPGLKNTEAFFGQGTRLTVV.

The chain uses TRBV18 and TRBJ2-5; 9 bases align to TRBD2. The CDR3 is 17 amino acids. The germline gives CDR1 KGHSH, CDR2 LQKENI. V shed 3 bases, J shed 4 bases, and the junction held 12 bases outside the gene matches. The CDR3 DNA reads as TGTGCCAGCTCACCCCTCGGCGGGGGGGCCCGAGGAGAGACCCAGTACTTC. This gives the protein CASSPLGGGARGETQYF.

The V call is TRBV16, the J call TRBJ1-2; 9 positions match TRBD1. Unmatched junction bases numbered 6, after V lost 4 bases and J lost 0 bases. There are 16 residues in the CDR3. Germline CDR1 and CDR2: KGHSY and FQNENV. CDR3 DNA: TGTGCCAGCAGCCTCACCCGGGACAGGGCTAACTATGGCTACACCTTC. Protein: CASSLTRDRANYGYTF. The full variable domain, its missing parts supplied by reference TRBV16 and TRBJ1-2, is GEEVAQTPKHLVRGEGQKAKLYCAPIKGHSYVFWYQQVLKNEFKFLISFQNENVFDETGMPKERFSAKCLPNSPCSLEIQATKLEDSAVYFCASSLTRDRANYGYTFGSGTRLTVV.

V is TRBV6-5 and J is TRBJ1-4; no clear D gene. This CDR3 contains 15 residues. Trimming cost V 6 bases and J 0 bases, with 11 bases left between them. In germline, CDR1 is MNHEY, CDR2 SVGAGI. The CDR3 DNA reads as TGTGCCAGCAGACCTATTAGAGCAACTAATGAAAAACTGTTTTTT. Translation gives CASRPIRATNEKLFF.

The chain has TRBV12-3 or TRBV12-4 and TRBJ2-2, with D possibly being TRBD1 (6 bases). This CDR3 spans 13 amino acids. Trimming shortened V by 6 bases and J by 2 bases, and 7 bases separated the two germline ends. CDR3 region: CASSRGNTGELFF. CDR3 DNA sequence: TGTGCCAGCAGCAGGGGTAACACCGGGGAGCTGTTTTTT.

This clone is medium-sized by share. The CDR3 DNA reads TGTGCCAGCAGTTCCGCCGCCCAAGAGACCCAGTACTTC. Translating gives CASSSAAQETQYF. The chain uses TRBV6-2 or TRBV6-3 and TRBJ2-5; no firm D call. V lost 4 bases and J lost 1, with 7 bases in between. The CDR3 is made up of 13 amino acids. Germline V lookup: CDR1 MNHEY, CDR2 SVGEGT.

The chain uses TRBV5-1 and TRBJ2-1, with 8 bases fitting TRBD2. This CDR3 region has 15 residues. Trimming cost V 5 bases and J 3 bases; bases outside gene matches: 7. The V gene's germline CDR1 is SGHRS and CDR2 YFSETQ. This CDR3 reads CASRKLADHYNEQFF. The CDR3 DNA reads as TGCGCCAGCAGGAAACTAGCGGACCACTACAATGAGCAGTTCTTC.

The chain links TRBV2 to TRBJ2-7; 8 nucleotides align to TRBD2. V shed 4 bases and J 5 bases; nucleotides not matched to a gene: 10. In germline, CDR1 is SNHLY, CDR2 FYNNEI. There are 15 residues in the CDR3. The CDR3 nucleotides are TGTGCCAGCAGTGCCCAGCGGGGGCAGCTCGACGAGCAGTACGTC. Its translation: CASSAQRGQLDEQYV.

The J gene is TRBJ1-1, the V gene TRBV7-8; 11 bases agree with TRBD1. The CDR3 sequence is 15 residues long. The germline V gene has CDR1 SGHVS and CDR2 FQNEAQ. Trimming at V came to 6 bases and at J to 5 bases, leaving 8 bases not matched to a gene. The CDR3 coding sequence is TGTGCCAGCAGTCTCAGGGGGACAGGGGGGACTGAAGCTTTCTTT. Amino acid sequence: CASSLRGTGGTEAFF.

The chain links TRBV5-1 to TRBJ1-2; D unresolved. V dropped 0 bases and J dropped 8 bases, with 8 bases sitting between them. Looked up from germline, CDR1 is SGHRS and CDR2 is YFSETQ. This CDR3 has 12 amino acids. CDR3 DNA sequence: TGCGCCAGCAGCTTGGACCCTGCGGGCTACACCTTC. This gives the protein CASSLDPAGYTF. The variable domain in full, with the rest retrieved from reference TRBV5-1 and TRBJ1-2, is KAGVTQTPRYLIKTRGQQVTLSCSPISGHRSVSWYQQTPGQGLQFLFEYFSETQRNKGNFPGRFSGRQFSNSRSEMNVSTLELGDSALYLCASSLDPAGYTFGSGTRLTVV.

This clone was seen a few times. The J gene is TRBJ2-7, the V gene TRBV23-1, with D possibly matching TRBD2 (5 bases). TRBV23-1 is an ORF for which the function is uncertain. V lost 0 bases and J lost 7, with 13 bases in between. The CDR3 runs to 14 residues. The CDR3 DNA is TGCGCCAGCAGTCAATCGCCGGGGAAGTGGGAGCAGTACGTC. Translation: CASSQSPGKWEQYV.

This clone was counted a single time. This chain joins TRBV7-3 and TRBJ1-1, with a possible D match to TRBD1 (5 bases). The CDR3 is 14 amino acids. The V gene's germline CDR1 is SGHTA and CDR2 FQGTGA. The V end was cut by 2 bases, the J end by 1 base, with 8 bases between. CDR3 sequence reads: CASSLARENTEAFF. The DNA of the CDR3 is TGTGCCAGCAGCTTAGCCAGGGAGAACACTGAAGCTTTCTTT. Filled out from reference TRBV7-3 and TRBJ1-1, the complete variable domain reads GAGVSQTPSNKVTEKGKYVELRCDPISGHTALYWYRQSLGQGPEFLIYFQGTGAADDSGLPNDRFFAVRPEGSVSTLKIQRTERGDSAVYLCASSLARENTEAFFGQGTRLTVV.

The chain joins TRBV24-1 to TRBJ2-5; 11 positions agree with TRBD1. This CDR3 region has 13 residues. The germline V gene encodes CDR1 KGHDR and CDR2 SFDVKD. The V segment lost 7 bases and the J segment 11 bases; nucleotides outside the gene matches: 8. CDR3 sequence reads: CATSHPDRGRQYF. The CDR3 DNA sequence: TGTGCCACCAGCCACCCGGACAGGGGGCGACAGTACTTC.

For the CDR3, the DNA is TGTGCCAGCACCCCTGGGCCCGGCGGGACAGGGAGATCCTACGAGCAGTACTTC. It codes for CASTPGPGGTGRSYEQYF. The chain has TRBV5-4 and TRBJ2-7, with 9 bases fitting TRBD1. V lost 6 bases, J lost 1 base, and 17 bases stayed unmatched. There are 18 residues in the CDR3. Germline V gene lookup returns CDR1 SGHNT and CDR2 YYREEE (reference sequence).

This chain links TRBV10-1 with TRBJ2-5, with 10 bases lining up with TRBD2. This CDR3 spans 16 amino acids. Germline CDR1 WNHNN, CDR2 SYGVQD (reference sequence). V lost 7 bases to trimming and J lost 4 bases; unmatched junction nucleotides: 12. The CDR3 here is CASNRRSGGAAETQYF. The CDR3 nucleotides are TGCGCCAGCAATCGAAGGAGCGGGGGGGCCGCAGAGACCCAGTACTTC.

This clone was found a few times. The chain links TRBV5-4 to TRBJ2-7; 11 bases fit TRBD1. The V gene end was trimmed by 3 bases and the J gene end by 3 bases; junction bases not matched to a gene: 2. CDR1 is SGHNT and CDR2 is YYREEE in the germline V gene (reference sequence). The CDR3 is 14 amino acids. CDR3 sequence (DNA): TGTGCCAGCAGCTACGGGACAGGGGGCTACGAGCAGTACTTC. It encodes CASSYGTGGYEQYF.

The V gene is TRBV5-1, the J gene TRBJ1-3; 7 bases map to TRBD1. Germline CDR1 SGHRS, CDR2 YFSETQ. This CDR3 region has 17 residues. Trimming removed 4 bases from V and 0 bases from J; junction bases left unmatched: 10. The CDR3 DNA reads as TGCGCCAGCAGCGGACAGGTGGGAACTTTCTCTGGAAACACCATATATTTT. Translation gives CASSGQVGTFSGNTIYF. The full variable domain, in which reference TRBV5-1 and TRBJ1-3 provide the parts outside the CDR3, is KAGVTQTPRYLIKTRGQQVTLSCSPISGHRSVSWYQQTPGQGLQFLFEYFSETQRNKGNFPGRFSGRQFSNSRSEMNVSTLELGDSALYLCASSGQVGTFSGNTIYFGEGSWLTVV.

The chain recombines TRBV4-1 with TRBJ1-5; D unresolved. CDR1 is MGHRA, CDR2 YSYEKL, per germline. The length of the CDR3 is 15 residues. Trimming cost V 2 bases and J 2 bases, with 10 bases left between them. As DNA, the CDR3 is TGCGCCAGCAGCCAACAGGACGGGGGCAATCAGCCCCAGCATTTT. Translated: CASSQQDGGNQPQHF.

CDR3 sequence (DNA): TGTGCCAGCCGTCGGTGGGCAGGTGGAGAGACCCAGTACTTC. This sequence encodes CASRRWAGGETQYF. V gene TRBV5-4 combines with J gene TRBJ2-5; no firm D call. The ends were cut back, 7 bases at V and 4 bases at J, with 17 bases in the middle. Germline V gene data show CDR1 as SGHNT and CDR2 as YYREEE (reference sequence). The length of the CDR3 is 14 residues.

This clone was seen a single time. The chain's CDR3 is CASSRLAGAHEQYF. CDR3 in DNA: TGCGCCAGCAGCCGACTAGCGGGGGCTCACGAGCAGTACTTC. The rearrangement joins TRBV10-1 to TRBJ2-7; 12 positions match TRBD2. Germline CDR1 WNHNN, CDR2 SYGVQD (reference sequence). The CDR3 contains 14 residues. With 6 bases clipped from V and 5 bases from J, the junction kept 5 bases outside the gene matches.

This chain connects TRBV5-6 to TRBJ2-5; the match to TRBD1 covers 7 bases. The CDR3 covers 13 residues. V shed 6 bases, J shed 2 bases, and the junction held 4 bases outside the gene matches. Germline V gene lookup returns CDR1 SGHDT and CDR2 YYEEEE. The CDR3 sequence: CASTQGEQETQYF. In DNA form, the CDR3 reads TGTGCCAGCACGCAGGGGGAACAAGAGACCCAGTACTTC.

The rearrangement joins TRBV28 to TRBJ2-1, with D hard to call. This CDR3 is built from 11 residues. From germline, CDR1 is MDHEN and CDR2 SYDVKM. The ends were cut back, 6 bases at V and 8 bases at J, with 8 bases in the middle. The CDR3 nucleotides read TGTGCCAGCAGCCTCCGGTATGAGCAGTTCTTC. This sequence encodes CASSLRYEQFF.

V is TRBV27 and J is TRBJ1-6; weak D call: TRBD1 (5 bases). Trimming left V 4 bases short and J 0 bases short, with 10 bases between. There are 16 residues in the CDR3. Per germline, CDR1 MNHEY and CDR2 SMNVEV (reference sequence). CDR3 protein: CASSSGDVSYNSPLHF. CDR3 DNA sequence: TGTGCCAGCAGTTCCGGGGACGTCTCCTATAATTCACCCCTCCACTTT.

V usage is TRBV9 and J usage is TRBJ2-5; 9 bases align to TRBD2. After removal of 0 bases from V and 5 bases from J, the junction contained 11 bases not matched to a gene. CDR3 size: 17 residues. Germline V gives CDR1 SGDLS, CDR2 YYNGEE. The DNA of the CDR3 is TGTGCCAGCAGCGTAGGACCAGCGGGGGGACCCAAGGAGACCCAGTACTTC. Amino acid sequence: CASSVGPAGGPKETQYF.

CDR3 in DNA: TGTGCCAGCAGCTTGGTTGGGGAGGGAAACACCATATATTTT. This gives the protein CASSLVGEGNTIYF. V and J are TRBV5-4 and TRBJ1-3; D call uncertain. Germline V gene data show CDR1 as SGHNT and CDR2 as YYREEE (reference sequence). This CDR3 is built from 14 residues. The ends were cut back, 0 bases at V and 4 bases at J, with 8 bases in the middle.

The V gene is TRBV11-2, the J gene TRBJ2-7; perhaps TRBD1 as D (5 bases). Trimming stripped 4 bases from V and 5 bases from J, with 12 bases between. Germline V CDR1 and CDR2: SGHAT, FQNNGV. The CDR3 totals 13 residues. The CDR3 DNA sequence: TGTGCCAGCAGCTGGGGCGTAGGGGACGAGCAGTACGTC. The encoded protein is CASSWGVGDEQYV.

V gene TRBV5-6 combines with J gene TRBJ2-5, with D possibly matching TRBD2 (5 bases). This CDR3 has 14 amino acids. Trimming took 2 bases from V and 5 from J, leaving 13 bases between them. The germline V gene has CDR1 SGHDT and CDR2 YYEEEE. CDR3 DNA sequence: TGTGCCAGCAGCTTTAAGCGGAGGCCTGAGACCCAGTACTTC. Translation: CASSFKRRPETQYF. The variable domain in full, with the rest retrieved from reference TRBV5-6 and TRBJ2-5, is DAGVTQSPTHLIKTRGQQVTLRCSPKSGHDTVSWYQQALGQGPQFIFQYYEEEERQRGNFPDRFSGHQFPNYSSELNVNALLLGDSALYLCASSFKRRPETQYFGPGTRLLVL.

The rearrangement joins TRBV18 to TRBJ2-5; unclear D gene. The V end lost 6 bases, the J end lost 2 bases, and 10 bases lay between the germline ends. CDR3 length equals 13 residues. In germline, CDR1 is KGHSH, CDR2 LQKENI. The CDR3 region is CASSSGIQETQYF. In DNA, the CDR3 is TGTGCCAGCTCCTCAGGTATACAAGAGACCCAGTACTTC.

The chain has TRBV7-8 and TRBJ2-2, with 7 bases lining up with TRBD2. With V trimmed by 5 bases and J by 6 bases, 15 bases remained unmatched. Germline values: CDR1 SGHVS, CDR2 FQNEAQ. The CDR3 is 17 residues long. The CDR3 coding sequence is TGTGCCAGCAGCAACCGGCGGGACTGGACTAGTCCCGGGGAGCTGTTTTTT. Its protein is CASSNRRDWTSPGELFF. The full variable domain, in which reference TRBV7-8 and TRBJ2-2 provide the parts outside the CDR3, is GAGVSQSPRYKVAKRGQDVALRCDPISGHVSLFWYQQALGQGPEFLTYFQNEAQLDKSGLPSDRFFAERPEGSVSTLKIQRTQQEDSAVYLCASSNRRDWTSPGELFFGEGSRLTVL.

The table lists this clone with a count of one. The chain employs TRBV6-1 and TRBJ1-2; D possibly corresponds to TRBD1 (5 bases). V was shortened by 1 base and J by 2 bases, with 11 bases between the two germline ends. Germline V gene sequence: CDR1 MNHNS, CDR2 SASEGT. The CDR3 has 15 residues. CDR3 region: CASSEEQDSNYGYTF. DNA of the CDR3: TGTGCCAGCAGTGAAGAACAGGACTCGAACTATGGCTACACCTTC.